This T cell receptor (beta chain) emerged from a study of cytomegalovirus exposure and HLA in healthy donors. This CDR3 comprises 16 residues. Germline loops: CDR1 SGHNT, CDR2 YYREEE (reference sequence). Trimming took off 5 bases at V and 3 bases at J, with 21 bases between the two ends. Primers for the PCR totalled 60 Vbeta and 13 Jbeta. The data were produced by immunoSEQ multiplex PCR, yet TCRdb's version contains in-frame clones alone and is incomplete. The table has 110,000 to 150,000 clones, approximately 79% seen once; the top ten hold approximately 1.5%. This receptor was taken from a woman aged 30 to 39 in good health and CMV-seronegative. The rearrangement uses TRBV5-4 and TRBJ2-7; D uncertain. Sequenced material: PBMCs. The DNA for the CDR3 is TGTGCCAGCAGACTTGAAATTAACAGTGCTATCTACGAGCAGTACTTC. This sequence encodes CASRLEINSAIYEQYF.